These T cell receptor beta chains were read from a single sample in a study of OX40 agonist ivuxolimab in advanced cancers. TCRdb keeps only in-frame clones here, not all; method: immunoSEQ multiplex PCR. The sample lists almost 50,000 clones, roughly 79% seen once, with approximately 6.6% in the top ten. The source material was CD4+ or CD8+ T cells sorted from blood, sampled in a trial of the OX40 agonist ivuxolimab. The receptors were gathered from an adult with an advanced solid tumor such as melanoma, head and neck, liver or kidney cancer. CDR3s include the opening cysteine and the closing phenylalanine or tryptophan. The order of the fields is D gene, clone size, J gene, V gene, CDR3 protein, CDR3 DNA. A D gene is named only where the DNA matches it firmly. Some rows have no size entry. The others give once, few or many, or a class for an expanded clone.

d_call: -; clone_size: -; j_call: TRBJ2-6; v_call: TRBV5-1; cdr3_aa: CASSLAVEVFSGANVLTF; cdr3_nt: TGCGCCAGCAGCTTGGCAGTAGAGGTCTTCTCTGGGGCCAACGTCCTGACTTTC
d_call: -; clone_size: -; j_call: TRBJ2-7; v_call: TRBV28; cdr3_aa: CASSLGYEQYF; cdr3_nt: TGTGCCAGCAGTTTGGGCTACGAGCAGTACTTC
d_call: TRBD1; clone_size: -; j_call: TRBJ1-4; v_call: TRBV27; cdr3_aa: CASSLIAGGVNEKLFF; cdr3_nt: TGTGCCAGCAGTTTGATCGCAGGGGGCGTGAATGAAAAACTGTTTTTT
d_call: TRBD1; clone_size: -; j_call: TRBJ2-7; v_call: TRBV14; cdr3_aa: CASSQKQGASVEQYF; cdr3_nt: TGTGCCAGCAGCCAAAAACAGGGGGCGTCGGTCGAGCAGTACTTC
d_call: -; clone_size: once; j_call: TRBJ2-5; v_call: TRBV7-9; cdr3_aa: CASSPGFQETQYF; cdr3_nt: TGTGCCAGCAGCCCGGGGTTCCAAGAGACCCAGTACTTC
d_call: -; clone_size: -; j_call: TRBJ1-1; v_call: TRBV7-8; cdr3_aa: CASSPSFGGNTEAFF; cdr3_nt: TGTGCCAGCAGCCCGTCGTTTGGGGGGAACACTGAAGCTTTCTTT
d_call: TRBD1; clone_size: -; j_call: TRBJ2-5; v_call: TRBV11-2; cdr3_aa: CASSLVGTGYETQYF; cdr3_nt: TGTGCCAGCAGCTTAGTCGGGACAGGGTACGAGACCCAGTACTTC
d_call: -; clone_size: -; j_call: TRBJ1-5; v_call: TRBV5-5; cdr3_aa: CASSLNNGLSQPQHF; cdr3_nt: TGTGCCAGCAGCTTAAACAACGGGTTAAGTCAGCCCCAGCATTTT
d_call: -; clone_size: -; j_call: TRBJ1-5; v_call: TRBV6-1; cdr3_aa: CASSYRDSNQPQHF; cdr3_nt: TGTGCCAGCAGCTACCGGGATAGCAATCAGCCCCAGCATTTT
d_call: -; clone_size: -; j_call: TRBJ2-7; v_call: TRBV27; cdr3_aa: CASSLSMKEQYF; cdr3_nt: TGTGCCAGCAGTTTATCGATGAAAGAGCAGTACTTC
d_call: -; clone_size: -; j_call: TRBJ1-1; v_call: TRBV11-2; cdr3_aa: CASSFTLNTEAFF; cdr3_nt: TGTGCCAGCAGCTTTACACTTAACACTGAAGCTTTCTTT
d_call: -; clone_size: few; j_call: TRBJ2-5; v_call: TRBV7-6; cdr3_aa: CASSLERGAGETQYF; cdr3_nt: TGTGCCAGCAGCTTAGAAAGGGGGGCCGGAGAGACCCAGTACTTC
d_call: -; clone_size: -; j_call: TRBJ2-1; v_call: TRBV7-9; cdr3_aa: CASSFLARYNEQFF; cdr3_nt: TGTGCCAGCAGCTTCCTTGCTCGCTACAATGAGCAGTTCTTC
d_call: TRBD2; clone_size: -; j_call: TRBJ2-1; v_call: TRBV10-1; cdr3_aa: CASSEKREGPGEFF; cdr3_nt: TGCGCCAGCAGTGAGAAGCGGGAGGGCCCTGGAGAGTTCTTC
d_call: TRBD2; clone_size: -; j_call: TRBJ2-2; v_call: TRBV7-7; cdr3_aa: CASSQGLASTGELFF; cdr3_nt: TGTGCCAGCAGCCAAGGACTAGCAAGCACCGGGGAGCTGTTTTTT
d_call: TRBD1; clone_size: -; j_call: TRBJ1-1; v_call: TRBV2; cdr3_aa: CASSPLTGGTEAFF; cdr3_nt: TGTGCCAGCAGTCCGCTGACAGGGGGCACTGAAGCTTTCTTT
d_call: -; clone_size: -; j_call: TRBJ2-7; v_call: TRBV6-5; cdr3_aa: CASSYSIGSADEQYF; cdr3_nt: TGTGCCAGCAGTTACTCTATAGGATCCGCGGACGAGCAGTACTTC
d_call: -; clone_size: -; j_call: TRBJ2-1; v_call: TRBV4-3; cdr3_aa: CASSQDLATDEQFF; cdr3_nt: TGCGCCAGCAGCCAAGATCTAGCCACGGATGAGCAGTTCTTC
d_call: TRBD2; clone_size: -; j_call: TRBJ2-7; v_call: TRBV27; cdr3_aa: CASSFSGSEVSYEQYF; cdr3_nt: TGTGCCAGCAGTTTTAGCGGGAGTGAGGTTTCCTACGAGCAGTACTTC
d_call: -; clone_size: once; j_call: TRBJ2-3; v_call: TRBV27; cdr3_aa: CASSLLGTDTQYF; cdr3_nt: TGTGCCAGCAGTTTATTGGGCACAGATACGCAGTATTTT
d_call: -; clone_size: -; j_call: TRBJ2-1; v_call: TRBV11-2; cdr3_aa: CATGAGEQFF; cdr3_nt: TGTGCCACCGGCGCGGGTGAGCAGTTCTTC
d_call: TRBD2; clone_size: -; j_call: TRBJ2-7; v_call: TRBV4-2; cdr3_aa: CASSQDGTSGAYEQYF; cdr3_nt: TGTGCCAGCAGCCAAGACGGGACTAGCGGGGCTTACGAGCAGTACTTC
d_call: TRBD2; clone_size: few; j_call: TRBJ2-2; v_call: TRBV10-2; cdr3_aa: CASSESRGLAGAEDRELFF; cdr3_nt: TGCGCCAGCAGTGAGTCTCGTGGACTAGCGGGGGCCGAGGACCGGGAGCTGTTTTTT
d_call: -; clone_size: -; j_call: TRBJ2-4; v_call: TRBV10-2; cdr3_aa: CASSESRGAKNIQYF; cdr3_nt: TGCGCCAGCAGTGAGTCTAGGGGCGCCAAAAACATTCAGTACTTC
d_call: -; clone_size: few; j_call: TRBJ1-1; v_call: TRBV5-6; cdr3_aa: CASALGTEAFF; cdr3_nt: TGTGCCAGCGCCCTAGGCACTGAAGCTTTCTTT
d_call: TRBD1; clone_size: -; j_call: TRBJ1-1; v_call: TRBV6-6; cdr3_aa: CASSSYRGSDTEAFF; cdr3_nt: TGTGCCAGCAGTTCGTACAGGGGTTCGGACACTGAAGCTTTCTTT
d_call: -; clone_size: -; j_call: TRBJ2-7; v_call: TRBV29-1; cdr3_aa: CSVEGSLKGHNEQYF; cdr3_nt: TGCAGCGTTGAGGGCAGTTTAAAGGGACATAACGAGCAGTACTTC
d_call: -; clone_size: once; j_call: TRBJ2-5; v_call: TRBV2; cdr3_aa: CAILGERGETQYF; cdr3_nt: TGTGCCATCCTCGGGGAACGAGGAGAGACCCAGTACTTC
d_call: -; clone_size: once; j_call: TRBJ2-5; v_call: TRBV2; cdr3_aa: CASSQFRERGETQYF; cdr3_nt: TGTGCCAGCAGTCAATTCAGGGAAAGGGGAGAGACCCAGTACTTC
d_call: -; clone_size: -; j_call: TRBJ1-5; v_call: TRBV7-8; cdr3_aa: CASSPGVENQPQHF; cdr3_nt: TGTGCCAGCAGCCCAGGGGTGGAGAATCAGCCCCAGCATTTT
d_call: TRBD1; clone_size: -; j_call: TRBJ2-1; v_call: TRBV6-5; cdr3_aa: CASRNRQGSYNEQFF; cdr3_nt: TGTGCCAGCAGAAACCGACAGGGGTCCTACAATGAGCAGTTCTTC
d_call: -; clone_size: -; j_call: TRBJ2-1; v_call: TRBV5-6; cdr3_aa: CASSPPGHVYNEQFF; cdr3_nt: TGTGCCAGCAGCCCCCCGGGACACGTCTACAATGAGCAGTTCTTC
d_call: TRBD1; clone_size: -; j_call: TRBJ2-5; v_call: TRBV5-4; cdr3_aa: CASSRTGEQETQYF; cdr3_nt: TGTGCCAGCAGCCGGACAGGGGAGCAAGAGACCCAGTACTTC
d_call: TRBD2; clone_size: -; j_call: TRBJ2-1; v_call: TRBV5-1; cdr3_aa: CASGTGLAGAWEQFF; cdr3_nt: TGCGCCAGCGGGACGGGACTAGCGGGAGCATGGGAGCAGTTCTTC
d_call: TRBD1; clone_size: -; j_call: TRBJ2-1; v_call: TRBV10-1; cdr3_aa: CASSSGTDYNEQFF; cdr3_nt: TGCGCCAGCAGTTCCGGGACAGACTACAATGAGCAGTTCTTC
d_call: -; clone_size: -; j_call: TRBJ1-2; v_call: TRBV2; cdr3_aa: CASQAAYNYGYTF; cdr3_nt: TGTGCCAGCCAGGCGGCGTACAACTATGGCTACACCTTC
d_call: TRBD1; clone_size: -; j_call: TRBJ1-2; v_call: TRBV27; cdr3_aa: CASSLLATGGVNYGYTF; cdr3_nt: TGTGCCAGCAGTTTATTGGCAACAGGGGGCGTAAACTATGGCTACACCTTC
d_call: -; clone_size: -; j_call: TRBJ2-7; v_call: TRBV11-2; cdr3_aa: CASSWNGDYEQYF; cdr3_nt: TGTGCCAGCAGCTGGAACGGAGACTACGAGCAGTACTTC
d_call: -; clone_size: once; j_call: TRBJ2-7; v_call: TRBV6-5; cdr3_aa: CASSWDRYEQYF; cdr3_nt: TGTGCCAGCAGTTGGGATAGGTACGAGCAGTACTTC
d_call: -; clone_size: -; j_call: TRBJ2-3; v_call: TRBV13; cdr3_aa: CASSLDGGMTDTQYF; cdr3_nt: TGTGCCAGCAGCTTAGACGGCGGTATGACAGATACGCAGTATTTT
d_call: TRBD2; clone_size: -; j_call: TRBJ2-3; v_call: TRBV15; cdr3_aa: CATSRGKREVSTDTQYF; cdr3_nt: TGTGCCACCAGCAGGGGAAAGCGGGAGGTTAGCACAGATACGCAGTATTTT
d_call: -; clone_size: -; j_call: TRBJ2-7; v_call: TRBV28; cdr3_aa: CASSYTGLEHTGEQYF; cdr3_nt: TGTGCCAGCAGTTACACAGGGCTGGAACACACGGGCGAGCAGTACTTC
d_call: -; clone_size: -; j_call: TRBJ2-2; v_call: TRBV7-9; cdr3_aa: CASSPTEGWTGELFF; cdr3_nt: TGTGCCAGCAGCCCAACTGAGGGGTGGACCGGGGAGCTGTTTTTT
d_call: -; clone_size: once; j_call: TRBJ2-2; v_call: TRBV27; cdr3_aa: CASGFTGELFF; cdr3_nt: TGTGCCAGCGGATTCACCGGGGAGCTGTTTTTT
d_call: -; clone_size: -; j_call: TRBJ2-2; v_call: TRBV5-1; cdr3_aa: CASRSDRETLTGELFF; cdr3_nt: TGCGCCAGCCGTAGTGATCGGGAGACGTTGACCGGGGAGCTGTTTTTT
d_call: TRBD2; clone_size: -; j_call: TRBJ2-1; v_call: TRBV27; cdr3_aa: CASSRTSGRVSSYNEQFF; cdr3_nt: TGTGCCAGCAGCAGGACTAGCGGGAGGGTGAGCTCCTACAATGAGCAGTTCTTC
d_call: -; clone_size: few; j_call: TRBJ1-2; v_call: TRBV28; cdr3_aa: CASSFGPIRPNYGYTF; cdr3_nt: TGTGCCAGCAGTTTTGGTCCGATTAGACCTAACTATGGCTACACCTTC
d_call: TRBD2; clone_size: -; j_call: TRBJ2-3; v_call: TRBV29-1; cdr3_aa: CSCEGLAGTDTQYF; cdr3_nt: TGCAGCTGTGAGGGACTAGCGGGCACAGATACGCAGTATTTT
d_call: -; clone_size: once; j_call: TRBJ2-7; v_call: TRBV7-6; cdr3_aa: CASSLVAVGYEQYF; cdr3_nt: TGTGCCAGCAGCTTAGTAGCAGTGGGTTACGAGCAGTACTTC
d_call: TRBD2; clone_size: -; j_call: TRBJ2-1; v_call: TRBV4-3; cdr3_aa: CASSQGTSVLNEQFF; cdr3_nt: TGCGCCAGCAGCCAAGGGACTAGCGTCCTTAATGAGCAGTTCTTC
d_call: -; clone_size: -; j_call: TRBJ1-1; v_call: TRBV7-9; cdr3_aa: CASSLDRGRNTEAFF; cdr3_nt: TGTGCCAGCAGCTTAGACCGGGGGAGGAACACTGAAGCTTTCTTT
d_call: TRBD1; clone_size: -; j_call: TRBJ1-2; v_call: TRBV6-6; cdr3_aa: CASSLDRAGYGYTF; cdr3_nt: TGTGCCAGCAGTTTAGACAGGGCGGGCTATGGCTACACCTTC
d_call: -; clone_size: -; j_call: TRBJ1-1; v_call: TRBV28; cdr3_aa: CASSLQGSTEAFF; cdr3_nt: TGTGCCAGCAGTTTACAGGGAAGCACTGAAGCTTTCTTT
d_call: -; clone_size: -; j_call: TRBJ2-1; v_call: TRBV11-2; cdr3_aa: CASSSTPVYNEQFF; cdr3_nt: TGTGCCAGCAGCTCGACTCCCGTCTACAATGAGCAGTTCTTC
d_call: -; clone_size: -; j_call: TRBJ2-1; v_call: TRBV5-4; cdr3_aa: CASRDTESYNEQFF; cdr3_nt: TGTGCCAGCCGAGACACAGAATCCTACAATGAGCAGTTCTTC
d_call: -; clone_size: -; j_call: TRBJ1-3; v_call: TRBV27; cdr3_aa: CASRDGTGGNTIYF; cdr3_nt: TGTGCCAGCAGAGATGGGACTGGTGGAAACACCATATATTTT
d_call: -; clone_size: -; j_call: TRBJ1-1; v_call: TRBV2; cdr3_aa: CASSEMGIAEAFF; cdr3_nt: TGTGCCAGCAGTGAAATGGGGATTGCTGAAGCTTTCTTT
d_call: TRBD2; clone_size: few; j_call: TRBJ2-3; v_call: TRBV7-9; cdr3_aa: CASSPFFAGGEDTQYF; cdr3_nt: TGTGCCAGCAGCCCCTTTTTCGCGGGAGGGGAAGATACGCAGTATTTT